This TCR beta chain was recovered during a study of shared clonotypes between healthy human individuals. The protocol was immunoSEQ multiplex PCR, while the TCRdb copy is restricted to in-frame clones and leaves out a portion. The data show about 1 million clones, roughly 80% seen once. Trimming removed 0 bases from V and 2 bases from J; junction bases left unmatched: 8. The CDR3 is 17 residues long. Germline V CDR1 and CDR2: SGHRS, YFSETQ. This receptor was obtained from a man in his late teens or twenties in good health. J is TRBJ1-5 and V is TRBV5-1, with 7 bases that match TRBD1. Sequenced: memory CD4+ T cells sorted from blood. Specified subset: CD45RA-negative fraction. The CDR3, as DNA: TGCGCCAGCAGCTTGGGAGAAGGGGGCGCCGGCAATCAGCCCCAGCATTTT. It is translated as CASSLGEGGAGNQPQHF.